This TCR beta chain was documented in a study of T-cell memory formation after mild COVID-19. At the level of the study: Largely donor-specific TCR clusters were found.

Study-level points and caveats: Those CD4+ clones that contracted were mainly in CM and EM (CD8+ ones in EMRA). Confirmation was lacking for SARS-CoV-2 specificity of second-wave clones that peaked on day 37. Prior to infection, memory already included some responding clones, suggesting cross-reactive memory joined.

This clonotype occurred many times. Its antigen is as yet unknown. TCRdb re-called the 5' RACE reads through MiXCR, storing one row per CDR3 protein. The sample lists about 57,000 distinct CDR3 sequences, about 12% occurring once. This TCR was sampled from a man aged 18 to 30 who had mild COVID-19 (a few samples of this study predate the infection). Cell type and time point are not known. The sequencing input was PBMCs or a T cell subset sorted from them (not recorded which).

CDR3 residues: CASSDYVQPYEQYF. Here the CDR3 DNA reads TGTGCCAGCAGTGACTACGTCCAACCCTACGAGCAGTACTTC. The rearrangement joins TRBV7-3 to TRBJ2-7, with TRBD2 as a possible D gene (5 bases). V was pared by 6 bases and J by 2 bases, with 14 bases between. The germline V gene has CDR1 SGHTA and CDR2 FQGTGA. CDR3 size: 14 residues.